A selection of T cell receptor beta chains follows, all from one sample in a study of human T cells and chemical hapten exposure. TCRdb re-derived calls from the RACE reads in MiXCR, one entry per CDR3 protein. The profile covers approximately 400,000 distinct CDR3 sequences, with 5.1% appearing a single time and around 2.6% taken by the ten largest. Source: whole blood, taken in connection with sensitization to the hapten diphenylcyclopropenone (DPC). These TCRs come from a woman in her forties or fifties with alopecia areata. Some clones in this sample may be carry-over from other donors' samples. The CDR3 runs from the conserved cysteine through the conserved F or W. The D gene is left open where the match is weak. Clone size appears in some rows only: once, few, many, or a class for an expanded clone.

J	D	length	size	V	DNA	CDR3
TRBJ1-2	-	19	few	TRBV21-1	TGTGCCAGCAGCAAAGGTCAAGTCGGGGGCCCCCTAATGTCCTATGGCTACACCTTC	CASSKGQVGGPLMSYGYTF
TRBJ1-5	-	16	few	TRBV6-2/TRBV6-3	TGTGCCAGCAGTCCAAAAAAGCAGGGGCGGAATCAGCCCCAGCATTTT	CASSPKKQGRNQPQHF
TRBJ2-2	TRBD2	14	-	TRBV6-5	TGTGCCAGCGCTAGCGGGAGGTACACCGGGGAGCTGTTTTTT	CASASGRYTGELFF
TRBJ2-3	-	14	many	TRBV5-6	TGTGCCAGCAGCTTGGACCATAGCACAGATACGCAGTATTTT	CASSLDHSTDTQYF
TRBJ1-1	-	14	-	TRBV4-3	TGCGCCAGCAGCCAAGACCCACAGAACACTGAAGCTTTCTTT	CASSQDPQNTEAFF
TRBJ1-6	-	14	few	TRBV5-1	TGCGCCAGCAGCTTGGAACCGGGAAGGTCACCCCTCCACTTT	CASSLEPGRSPLHF
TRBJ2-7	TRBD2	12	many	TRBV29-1	TGCAGCGTTCTAGCGGGAAAGGGGGAGCAGTACTTC	CSVLAGKGEQYF
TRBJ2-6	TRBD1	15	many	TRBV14	TGTGCCAGCAGGGAGACAGGGCTCGGGGCCAACGTCCTGACTTTC	CASRETGLGANVLTF
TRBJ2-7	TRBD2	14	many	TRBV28	TGTGCCAGCAGTCTCCGACTAGCGGGGTACGAGCAGTACTTC	CASSLRLAGYEQYF
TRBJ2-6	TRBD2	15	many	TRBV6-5	TGTGCCAGCAGTACCGGGGGGGCTGGGGCCAACGTCCTGACTTTC	CASSTGGAGANVLTF
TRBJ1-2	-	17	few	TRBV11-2	TGTGCCAGCAGCTTAGATGTCGTAGGGCTGACTAACTATGGCTACACCTTC	CASSLDVVGLTNYGYTF
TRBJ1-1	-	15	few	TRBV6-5	TGTGCCAGCAGTTATTCGGACAGACAGAACACTGAAGCTTTCTTT	CASSYSDRQNTEAFF
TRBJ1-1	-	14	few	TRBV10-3	TGTGCCATCAGTGAAGGGGGGACGGCAACTGAAGCTTTCTTT	CAISEGGTATEAFF
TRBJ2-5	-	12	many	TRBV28	TGTGCCAGCCAAGAGGTTCAAGAGACCCAGTACTTC	CASQEVQETQYF
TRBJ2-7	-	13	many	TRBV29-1	TGCAGCGTTCAGTCGCGGTCCTCCTACGAGCAGTACTTC	CSVQSRSSYEQYF
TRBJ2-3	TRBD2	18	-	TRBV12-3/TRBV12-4	TGTGCCAGCAGTCAAGCCCTGGGGAGGCGGGGGGGCACAGATACGCAGTATTTT	CASSQALGRRGGTDTQYF
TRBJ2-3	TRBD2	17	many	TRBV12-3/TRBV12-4	TGTGCCAGCAGTCTTCTGTTAGCGGGGTCTAGCACAGATACGCAGTATTTT	CASSLLLAGSSTDTQYF
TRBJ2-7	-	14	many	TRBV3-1	TGTGCCAGCAGTTATTCAGGGGCCCGCGTCGAGCAGTACTTC	CASSYSGARVEQYF
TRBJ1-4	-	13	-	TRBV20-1	TGCAGTGCTAGACAGGGGTTGCGTGAAAAACTGTTTTTT	CSARQGLREKLFF
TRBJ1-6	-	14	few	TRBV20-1	TGCAGTGCTAGAGATGTCAGGCCGAATTCACCCCTCCACTTT	CSARDVRPNSPLHF
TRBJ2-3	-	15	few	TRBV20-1	TGCAGTGCTAGAGATTTGGGGACTAGCACAGATACGCAGTATTTT	CSARDLGTSTDTQYF
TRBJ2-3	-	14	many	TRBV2	TGTGCCAGCAGTGTTCGGCTGGGCGGAGATACGCAGTATTTT	CASSVRLGGDTQYF